Following are 16 T cell receptor beta chains from one sample sequenced in a study of T cell changes during pregnancy in multiple sclerosis. This table comes from immunoSEQ multiplex PCR, and its TCRdb copy is limited to in-frame clones, with some not included. The sample has around 110,000 clones; 85% to 95% are singletons. The sequences come from peripheral blood, collected in the third trimester of pregnancy. These receptors all stem from a female donor in good health, enrolled as a control in a pregnancy study.

Remarks on this clone: Germline is not matched at one junction end, which may reflect a read error. The chain carries TRBV10-3 and TRBJ1-6; a possible D gene is TRBD1 (6 bases). Germline CDR1 and CDR2: ENHRY and SYGVKD. The CDR3 length is 16 residues. CDR3 protein: CASSFIPRTDNSPLHF. DNA for the CDR3: TGTGCCAGCAGTTTTATCCCGAGGACAGACAATTCACCCCTCCACTTT.

The chain recombines TRBV5-1 with TRBJ2-3; 10 bases line up with TRBD2. CDR1 is SGHRS and CDR2 is YFSETQ in the germline V gene. J gave up 4 bases and V 4 bases, and 9 bases lay outside the gene matches. The CDR3 sequence is 16 residues long. The CDR3: CASSLGASGGSDTQYF. The DNA for the CDR3 is TGCGCCAGCAGCCTTGGGGCTAGCGGGGGCTCAGATACGCAGTATTTT. The entire variable domain, with the rest obtained from reference TRBV5-1 and TRBJ2-3, is as follows: KAGVTQTPRYLIKTRGQQVTLSCSPISGHRSVSWYQQTPGQGLQFLFEYFSETQRNKGNFPGRFSGRQFSNSRSEMNVSTLELGDSALYLCASSLGASGGSDTQYFGPGTRLTVL.

The chain carries TRBV7-9 and TRBJ2-5, with 7 bases aligning to TRBD1. CDR1 is SEHNR, CDR2 FQNEAQ, per germline (reference sequence). V lost 1 base and J lost 4; bases outside the gene matches: 9. This CDR3 comprises 16 residues. The CDR3 DNA sequence: TGTGCCAGCAGCTTAGAGACCGGGACAGAGAGAGAGACCCAGTACTTC. Amino acid sequence: CASSLETGTERETQYF.

This clone was seen once. The rearrangement joins TRBV2 to TRBJ1-6, with 9 positions matching TRBD1. After removal of 6 bases from V and 9 bases from J, the junction contained 9 bases not matched to a gene. CDR3 length equals 15 residues. Germline V gene lookup returns CDR1 SNHLY and CDR2 FYNNEI. The CDR3 coding sequence is TGTGCCAGCAGGCAAGGACAGGGGCCAGGTTCACCCCTCCACTTT. It encodes CASRQGQGPGSPLHF.

The rearrangement links TRBV21-1 to TRBJ2-5; TRBD2, as called in the table, went unchecked against the DNA. TRBV21-1 is a documented pseudogene. The CDR3 totals 14 residues. CDR3 protein: CASSKDPGRETQYF. The CDR3 nucleotides read TGTGCCAGCAGCAAAGATCCGGGGAGAGAGACCCAGTACTTC.

V gene TRBV5-1 combines with J gene TRBJ2-3; 10 nucleotides match TRBD2. Germline V gene sequence: CDR1 SGHRS, CDR2 YFSETQ. V dropped 3 bases and J dropped 2; count of bases not matched to a gene: 9. This CDR3 spans 17 amino acids. The CDR3 loop is CASSSSGLAAVTDTQYF. CDR3 DNA: TGCGCCAGCAGCTCTTCCGGACTAGCGGCGGTCACAGATACGCAGTATTTT.

In its sample, this clone was seen once. The chain combines TRBV5-4 with TRBJ2-7; 11 positions agree with TRBD2. This CDR3 is 17 amino acids long. The V gene's germline CDR1 is SGHNT and CDR2 YYREEE (reference sequence). After removal of 0 bases from V and 2 bases from J, the junction contained 7 bases not matched to a gene. CDR3 region: CASSLASGGLVAYEQYF. As DNA, the CDR3 is TGTGCCAGCAGCTTGGCTAGCGGGGGGCTAGTGGCCTACGAGCAGTACTTC.

As to this clone: One junction end does not reproduce the germline sequence, and a read error may be involved. V is TRBV7-7 and J is TRBJ2-2; 7 bases line up with TRBD2. The CDR3 consists of 15 residues. Germline V gene data show CDR1 as SSHAT and CDR2 as FNYEAQ (reference sequence). CDR3 nucleotides: TGTGCTAGCAGCCCCGGCCGACTAGCTTCCGGGGAGCTGTTTTTT. It encodes CASSPGRLASGELFF.

The rearrangement links TRBV19 to TRBJ2-7; maybe TRBD1 (5 bases). This CDR3 spans 11 amino acids. The V and J ends lost 3 bases and 9 bases respectively, with 9 bases between them. The germline V gene has CDR1 LNHDA and CDR2 SQIVND (reference sequence). The DNA for the CDR3 is TGTGCCAGTAGTATGGGCGACAGGCAGTACTTC. Protein: CASSMGDRQYF.

The chain combines TRBV19 with TRBJ1-5, with a weak D call TRBD1 (6 bases). The V and J ends lost 3 bases and 7 bases respectively, with 13 bases between them. The CDR3 runs 14 residues. Per the germline V gene, CDR1 is LNHDA and CDR2 is SQIVND (reference sequence). The CDR3: CASSIRDIRQPQHF. The CDR3 DNA follows: TGTGCCAGTAGTATCAGGGACATCCGACAGCCCCAGCATTTT. The variable domain in full, with the rest retrieved from reference TRBV19 and TRBJ1-5, is DGGITQSPKYLFRKEGQNVTLSCEQNLNHDAMYWYRQDPGQGLRLIYYSQIVNDFQKGDIAEGYSVSREKKESFPLTVTSAQKNPTAFYLCASSIRDIRQPQHFGDGTRLSIL.

CDR3 sequence reads: CASSLAGGDTEAFF. CDR3 nucleotide sequence: TGTGCCAGCAGCTTAGCCGGGGGTGACACTGAAGCTTTCTTT. This sequence joins TRBV11-1 and TRBJ1-1; TRBD1 might be the D (5 bases). With 0 bases removed from V and 3 bases from J, the gap between germline ends came to 8 bases. The CDR3 runs 14 residues. Germline V gene sequence: CDR1 SGHAT, CDR2 FQDESV (reference sequence). The full variable domain, its missing parts supplied by reference TRBV11-1 and TRBJ1-1, is EAEVAQSPRYKITEKSQAVAFWCDPISGHATLYWYRQILGQGPELLVQFQDESVVDDSQLPKDRFSAERLKGVDSTLKIQPAELGDSAMYLCASSLAGGDTEAFFGQGTRLTVV.

The CDR3 nucleotides read TGTGCTAGTGGTTTGCTTGTCGTTTGGGGACAGGACGCTCACTCCTATAATTCACCCCTCCACTTT. It yields the protein CASGLLVVWGQDAHSYNSPLHF. V and J are TRBV12-5 and TRBJ1-6; 8 bases fit TRBD1. The CDR3 consists of 22 residues. Trimming at V came to 2 bases and at J to 0 bases, leaving 18 bases not matched to a gene. Germline values: CDR1 LGHNT, CDR2 FRNRAP. The full variable domain, its missing parts supplied by reference TRBV12-5 and TRBJ1-6, is DARVTQTPRHKVTEMGQEVTMRCQPILGHNTVFWYRQTMMQGLELLAYFRNRAPLDDSGMPKDRFSAEMPDATLATLKIQPSEPRDSAVYFCASGLLVVWGQDAHSYNSPLHFGNGTRLTVT.

The V and J genes are TRBV9 and TRBJ2-7; 8 nucleotides match TRBD2. The CDR3 extends over 12 amino acids. Germline V lookup: CDR1 SGDLS, CDR2 YYNGEE. J was trimmed by 12 bases and V by 3 bases; bases with no gene match: 8. CDR3 sequence: CASSASGGRRYF. DNA for the CDR3: TGTGCCAGCAGCGCAAGCGGGGGAAGGCGGTACTTC.

The V gene is TRBV19, the J gene TRBJ1-2, with 8 bases that match TRBD1. The germline CDR1 and CDR2 sequences are LNHDA and SQIVND (reference sequence). V trimming: 6 bases; J trimming: 2 bases; junction bases outside the gene matches: 5. This CDR3 spans 14 amino acids. The CDR3 sequence: CASRLDRANYGYTF. The CDR3 bases are TGTGCCAGTAGGCTGGACAGGGCGAACTATGGCTACACCTTC.

J is TRBJ2-1 and V is TRBV14; 7 nucleotides line up with TRBD1. Germline lookup yields CDR1 SGHDN and CDR2 FVKESK. After removal of 10 bases from V and 4 bases from J, the junction contained 13 bases not matched to a gene. The CDR3 has 15 amino acids. The CDR3 region has the DNA TGTGCCACCAAAAAGACAGGGTTGGAATACAATGAGCAGTTCTTC. Its translation is CATKKTGLEYNEQFF.

CDR3 nucleotide sequence: TGCGCCAGCAGCGAGCAGACAGGGGGTCGCGAGCAGTACTTC. Protein product: CASSEQTGGREQYF. The gene calls are TRBV5-1 and TRBJ2-7, with 9 nucleotides matching TRBD1. V lost 4 bases and J lost 6; bases outside the gene matches: 8. The CDR3 totals 14 residues. The germline V gene encodes CDR1 SGHRS and CDR2 YFSETQ.